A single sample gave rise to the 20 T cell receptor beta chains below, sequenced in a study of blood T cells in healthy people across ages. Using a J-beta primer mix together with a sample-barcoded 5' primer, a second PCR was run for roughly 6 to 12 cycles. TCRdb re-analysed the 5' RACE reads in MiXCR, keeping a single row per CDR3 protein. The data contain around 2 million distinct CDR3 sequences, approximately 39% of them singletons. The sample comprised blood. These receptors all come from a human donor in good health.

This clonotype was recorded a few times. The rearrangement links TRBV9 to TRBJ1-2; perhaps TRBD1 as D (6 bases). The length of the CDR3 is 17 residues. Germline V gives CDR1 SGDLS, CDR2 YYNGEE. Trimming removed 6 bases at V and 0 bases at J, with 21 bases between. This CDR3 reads CASNLPSETGANYGYTF. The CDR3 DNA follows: TGTGCCAGCAATCTCCCATCCGAGACAGGAGCTAACTATGGCTACACCTTC.

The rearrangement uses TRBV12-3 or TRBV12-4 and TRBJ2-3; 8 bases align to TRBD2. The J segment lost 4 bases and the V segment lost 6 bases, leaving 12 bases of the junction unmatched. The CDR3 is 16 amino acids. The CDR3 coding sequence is TGTGCCAGCAGATACTCCGCGGGGGGAAGACCAGATACGCAGTATTTT. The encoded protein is CASRYSAGGRPDTQYF.

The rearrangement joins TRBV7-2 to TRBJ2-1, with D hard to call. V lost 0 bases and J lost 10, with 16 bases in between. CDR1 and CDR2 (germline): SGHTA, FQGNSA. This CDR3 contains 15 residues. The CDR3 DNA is TGTGCCAGCAGCTTAGCGGGCTCCCGACGTGGGGAGCAGTTCTTC. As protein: CASSLAGSRRGEQFF.

CDR3 nucleotides: TGTGCCAGCAGCGTAGACCAGGGTTGGAACACTGAAGCTTTCTTT. It yields the protein CASSVDQGWNTEAFF. This chain joins TRBV9 and TRBJ1-1; TRBD1 is a possible D gene (5 bases). V dropped 0 bases and J dropped 1 base, with 10 bases sitting between them. Germline V gene lookup returns CDR1 SGDLS and CDR2 YYNGEE. The CDR3 covers 15 residues.

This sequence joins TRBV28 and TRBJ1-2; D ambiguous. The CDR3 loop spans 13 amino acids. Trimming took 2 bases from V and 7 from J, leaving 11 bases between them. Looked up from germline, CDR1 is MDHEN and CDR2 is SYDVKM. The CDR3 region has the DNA TGTGCCAGCAGTTTAACAAGAAATGGTGGCTACACCTTC. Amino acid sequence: CASSLTRNGGYTF.

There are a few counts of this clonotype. The CDR3 reads CASRRVEGKTDTQYF. The CDR3 DNA reads TGTGCCAGCAGAAGGGTGGAGGGTAAGACAGATACGCAGTATTTT. The chain joins TRBV6-2 or TRBV6-3 to TRBJ2-3; D perhaps matches TRBD2 (6 bases). Germline assignment: CDR1 MNHEY and CDR2 SVGEGT. Trimming stripped 6 bases from V and 3 bases from J, with 16 bases between. The CDR3 is 15 residues long.

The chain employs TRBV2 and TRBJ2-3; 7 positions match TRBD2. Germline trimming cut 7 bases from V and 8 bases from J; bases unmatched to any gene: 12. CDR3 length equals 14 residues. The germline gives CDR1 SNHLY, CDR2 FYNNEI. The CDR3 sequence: CASIFGGGETTQYF. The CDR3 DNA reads TGTGCCAGCATCTTCGGCGGGGGAGAGACTACGCAGTATTTT.

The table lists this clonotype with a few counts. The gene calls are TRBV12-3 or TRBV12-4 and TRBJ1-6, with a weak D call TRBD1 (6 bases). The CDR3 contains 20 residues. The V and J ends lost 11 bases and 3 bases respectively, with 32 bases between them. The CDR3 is CAGTIEAGRGVSGYNSPLHF. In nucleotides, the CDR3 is TGTGCCGGCACCATTGAGGCCGGCAGGGGAGTTTCCGGCTATAATTCACCCCTCCACTTT.

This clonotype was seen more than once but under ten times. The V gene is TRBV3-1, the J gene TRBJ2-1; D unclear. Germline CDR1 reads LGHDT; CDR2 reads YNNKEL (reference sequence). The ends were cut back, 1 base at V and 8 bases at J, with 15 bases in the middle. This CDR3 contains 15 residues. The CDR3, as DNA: TGTGCCAGCAGCCAAGGAGTAGCTCAGTTCCATGAGCAGTTCTTC. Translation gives CASSQGVAQFHEQFF.

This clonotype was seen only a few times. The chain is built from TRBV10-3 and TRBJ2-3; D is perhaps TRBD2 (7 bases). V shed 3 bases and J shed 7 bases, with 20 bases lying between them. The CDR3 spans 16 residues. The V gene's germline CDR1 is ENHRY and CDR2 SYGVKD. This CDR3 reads CAISDYPLGGRHTQYF. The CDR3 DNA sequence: TGTGCCATCAGTGATTACCCCCTCGGGGGGCGCCATACGCAGTATTTT.

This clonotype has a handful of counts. This CDR3 reads CASTREGVSYEQYF. Written as DNA, the CDR3 is TGTGCCAGCACCAGGGAGGGGGTCTCCTACGAGCAGTACTTC. The J gene is TRBJ2-7, the V gene TRBV2, with D possibly matching TRBD2 (7 bases). The CDR3 is 14 residues long. With 7 bases removed from V and 0 bases from J, the gap between germline ends came to 13 bases. CDR1 and CDR2 from the germline V gene are SNHLY and FYNNEI.

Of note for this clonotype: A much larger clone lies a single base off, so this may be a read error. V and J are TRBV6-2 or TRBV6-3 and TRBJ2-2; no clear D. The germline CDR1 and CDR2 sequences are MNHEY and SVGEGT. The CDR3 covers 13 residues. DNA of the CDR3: TGTGCCAGCAGGTACTCGAACACCGGGGAGCTGTTTTTT. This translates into CASRYSNTGELFF.

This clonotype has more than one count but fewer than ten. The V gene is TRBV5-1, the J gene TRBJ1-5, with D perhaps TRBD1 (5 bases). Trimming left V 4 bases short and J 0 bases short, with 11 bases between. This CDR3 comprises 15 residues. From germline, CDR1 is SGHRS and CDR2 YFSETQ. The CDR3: CASSPDTNSNQPQHF. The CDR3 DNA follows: TGCGCCAGCAGCCCGGACACGAATAGCAATCAGCCCCAGCATTTT. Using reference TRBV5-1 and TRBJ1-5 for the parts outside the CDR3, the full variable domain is KAGVTQTPRYLIKTRGQQVTLSCSPISGHRSVSWYQQTPGQGLQFLFEYFSETQRNKGNFPGRFSGRQFSNSRSEMNVSTLELGDSALYLCASSPDTNSNQPQHFGDGTRLSIL.

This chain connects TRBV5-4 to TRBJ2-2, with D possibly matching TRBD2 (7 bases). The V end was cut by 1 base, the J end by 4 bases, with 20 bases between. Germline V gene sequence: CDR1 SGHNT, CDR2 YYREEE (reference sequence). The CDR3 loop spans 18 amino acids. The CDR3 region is CASSLKFYAGGRTGELFF. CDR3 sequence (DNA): TGTGCCAGCAGCTTGAAGTTTTACGCCGGGGGGCGCACCGGGGAGCTGTTTTTT.

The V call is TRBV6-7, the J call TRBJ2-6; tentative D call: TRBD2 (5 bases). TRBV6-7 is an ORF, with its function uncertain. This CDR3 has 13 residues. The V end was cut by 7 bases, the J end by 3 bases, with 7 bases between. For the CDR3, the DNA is TGTGCCAGCACAGGAGGTGGGGCCAACGTCCTGACTTTC. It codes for CASTGGGANVLTF.

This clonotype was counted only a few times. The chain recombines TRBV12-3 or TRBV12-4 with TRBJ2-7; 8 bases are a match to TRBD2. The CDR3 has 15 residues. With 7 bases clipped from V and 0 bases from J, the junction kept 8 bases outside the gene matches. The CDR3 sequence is CASTSGGASSYEQYF. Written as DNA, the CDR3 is TGTGCCAGCACCTCGGGGGGGGCTAGCTCCTACGAGCAGTACTTC.

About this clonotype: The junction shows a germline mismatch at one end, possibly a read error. The DNA of the CDR3 is TGTGCCACCAGTGGAGGAGCGGGGGGATCAAAACCCACAGATACGCAGTATTTT. It is translated as CATSGGAGGSKPTDTQYF. This rearrangement joins TRBV10-3 to TRBJ2-3; 9 bases align to TRBD2. The CDR3 contains 18 residues. In germline, CDR1 is ENHRY, CDR2 SYGVKD.

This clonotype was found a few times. The CDR3 sequence is CAIKGVDEKLFF. CDR3 DNA: TGTGCCATCAAAGGGGTGGATGAAAAACTGTTTTTT. The rearrangement uses TRBV10-3 and TRBJ1-4; tentatively, D is TRBD1 (5 bases). V was cut by 7 bases and J by 6 bases, with 9 bases left in between. Germline CDR1 reads ENHRY; CDR2 reads SYGVKD. The CDR3 sequence is 12 residues long.

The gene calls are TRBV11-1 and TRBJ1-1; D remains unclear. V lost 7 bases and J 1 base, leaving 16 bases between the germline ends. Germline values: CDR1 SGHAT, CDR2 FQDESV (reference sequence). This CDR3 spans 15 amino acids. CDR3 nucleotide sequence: TGTGCCAGCACCCTCCCTGGCCTAGGGAACACTGAAGCTTTCTTT. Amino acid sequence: CASTLPGLGNTEAFF.

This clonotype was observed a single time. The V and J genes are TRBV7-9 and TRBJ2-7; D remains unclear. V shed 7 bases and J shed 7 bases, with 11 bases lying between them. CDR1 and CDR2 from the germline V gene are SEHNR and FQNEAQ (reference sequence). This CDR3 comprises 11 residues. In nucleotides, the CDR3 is TGTGCCAGCAAGCTTCGGAATGAGCAGTACTTC. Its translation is CASKLRNEQYF. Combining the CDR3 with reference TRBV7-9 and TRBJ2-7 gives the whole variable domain DTGVSQNPRHKITKRGQNVTFRCDPISEHNRLYWYRQTLGQGPEFLTYFQNEAQLEKSRLLSDRFSAERPKGSFSTLEIQRTEQGDSAMYLCASKLRNEQYFGPGTRLTVT.